Listed below are T cell receptor beta chains from one sample, sequenced in a study of cytomegalovirus exposure and HLA in healthy donors. Clones were read by immunoSEQ multiplex PCR, and TCRdb kept only the in-frame ones, dropping some. The sample lists about 130,000 clones, approximately 80% occurring once. Sequencing was carried out using PBMCs. The receptors derive from a man between 18 and 29 years old in good health and CMV-seronegative. Both conserved end residues are part of each CDR3. The order of the fields is D gene, clone size, V gene, J gene, CDR3 DNA, CDR3 protein. A D gene is named only where the DNA matches it firmly. Clone size appears in some rows only: once, few, many, or a class for an expanded clone.

.,.,TRBV5-6,TRBJ1-3,TGTGCCAGCAGCTTGTTGTTAGTCTCTGGAAACACCATATATTTT,CASSLLLVSGNTIYF
.,.,TRBV13,TRBJ2-1,TGTGCCAGCAGCTTCCGGGTTGAGCAGTTCTTC,CASSFRVEQFF
TRBD1,few,TRBV4-1,TRBJ1-3,TGCGCCAGCAGCCAGGGACAGGGGGCAAACACCATATATTTT,CASSQGQGANTIYF
TRBD1,.,TRBV7-9,TRBJ2-1,TGTGCCAGCAGCTTATTTGTCGGGACAGGGGCTCACAATGAGCAGTTCTTC,CASSLFVGTGAHNEQFF
.,.,TRBV7-8,TRBJ2-1,TGTGCCAGCAGCTTCGACACAGAGCAGTTCTTC,CASSFDTEQFF
.,.,TRBV7-8,TRBJ2-5,TGTGCCAGCAGCCTATCAGGGATTTGGGAGACCCAGTACTTC,CASSLSGIWETQYF
.,.,TRBV5-6,TRBJ1-1,TGTGCCAGCAGCTTGGCGTCAGGATACACTGAAGCTTTCTTT,CASSLASGYTEAFF
TRBD1,.,TRBV19,TRBJ1-5,TGTGCCAGTACCTTAACCGGACAGGTGAGCAATCAGCCCCAGCATTTT,CASTLTGQVSNQPQHF
.,.,TRBV7-6,TRBJ2-3,TGTGCCAGCAGCTTACCAGGCACAGATACGCAGTATTTT,CASSLPGTDTQYF
.,.,TRBV27,TRBJ2-7,TGTGCCAGCAGTTCAGGCCACGAGCAGTACTTC,CASSSGHEQYF
.,.,TRBV7-2,TRBJ1-2,TGTGCCAGCAGCTTAGCCCCTACGACAGCAACTCCCTATGGCTACACCTTC,CASSLAPTTATPYGYTF
.,.,TRBV27,TRBJ1-2,TGTGCCAGCAGTTTAAAACCGCCCGACGGCGGATTGATCTATGGCTACACCTTC,CASSLKPPDGGLIYGYTF
TRBD1,few,TRBV11-2,TRBJ1-1,TGTGCCAGCAGCACCAGACAGGGAGGTGAAGCTTTCTTT,CASSTRQGGEAFF
.,.,TRBV5-6,TRBJ2-3,TGTGCCAGCAGCCTCCCCGGGAACACAGATACGCAGTATTTT,CASSLPGNTDTQYF
TRBD2,.,TRBV9,TRBJ2-3,TGTGCCAGCAGCCGAAGACTAGCGGGAGGGCCAGTGATTTTGACAGATACGCAGTATTTT,CASSRRLAGGPVILTDTQYF
TRBD1,.,TRBV5-4,TRBJ1-1,TGTGCCAGCAGCGGGAGGACAGGGCGAACGGGGACAGCTGAAGCTTTCTTT,CASSGRTGRTGTAEAFF
TRBD2,.,TRBV10-3,TRBJ2-3,TGTGCCATCAGTGATGGGGTGAGGGCTGGGACTAGCGGAGGGACGGGGGCAGATACGCAGTATTTT,CAISDGVRAGTSGGTGADTQYF
.,.,TRBV5-6,TRBJ1-2,TGTGCCAGCAGCTTGGGTAGGGGTGCTTACGACTATGGCTACACCTTC,CASSLGRGAYDYGYTF
TRBD1,.,TRBV18,TRBJ1-1,TGTGCCAGCTCACCACCCCGTGGACAGGGACCCTACATGAACACTGAAGCTTTCTTT,CASSPPRGQGPYMNTEAFF
.,.,TRBV7-2,TRBJ2-3,TGTGCCAGCAGCCCCAGGTGGGGGAGGACAGATACGCAGTATTTT,CASSPRWGRTDTQYF
.,once,TRBV19,TRBJ1-2,TGTGCCAGTAGTATCTCCTCGACTCTCTATGGCTACACCTTC,CASSISSTLYGYTF
.,once,TRBV6-5,TRBJ1-2,TGTGCCAGCAGTTCGGCGGCGATGGGCTATGGCTACACCTTC,CASSSAAMGYGYTF
.,.,TRBV5-1,TRBJ2-7,TGCGCCAGCAGCTTGGCAGGATACTACGAGCAGTACTTC,CASSLAGYYEQYF
TRBD2,.,TRBV7-2,TRBJ2-5,TGTGCCAGCAGCCCTTTAGGCGGGACTAGCGGTCAAGAGACCCAGTACTTC,CASSPLGGTSGQETQYF
TRBD1,.,TRBV7-9,TRBJ1-5,TGTGCCAGCAGCCCCGGGACAGGGTCGTATAGCAATCAGCCCCAGCATTTT,CASSPGTGSYSNQPQHF
TRBD2,.,TRBV28,TRBJ2-2,TGTGCCAGCAGCCTCATACTAGCGGGAAGAACCGGGGAGCTGTTTTTT,CASSLILAGRTGELFF
.,.,TRBV14,TRBJ1-5,TGTGCCAGCAGCCAAGTGGGGCTTTCTCCCCAGCATTTT,CASSQVGLSPQHF
TRBD1,.,TRBV19,TRBJ1-5,TGTGCCAGTAGTTATGGACAGGGGCCGCGAGGGGTGAATCAGCCCCAGCATTTT,CASSYGQGPRGVNQPQHF
.,.,TRBV25-1,TRBJ1-2,TGTGCCAGCAGTTCGGGGGGGGCCTATGGCTACACCTTC,CASSSGGAYGYTF
TRBD1,once,TRBV5-1,TRBJ2-3,TGCGCCAGCAGCCCCACAGGGGAGAGCACAGATACGCAGTATTTT,CASSPTGESTDTQYF
.,.,TRBV27,TRBJ1-4,TGTGCCAGCAGTCCGCCCCACTCGGGGGGGGTACGGGAAAAACTGTTTTTT,CASSPPHSGGVREKLFF
.,.,TRBV2,TRBJ2-5,TGTGCCAGCAGACTCCATGACATGGCCCGAGAGACCCAGTACTTC,CASRLHDMARETQYF
TRBD2,.,TRBV28,TRBJ2-7,TGTGCCAGCAGATCAAACGGGTGGGGACTAGCGGGAGGGCCGAGTGAGCAGTACTTC,CASRSNGWGLAGGPSEQYF
.,.,TRBV7-3,TRBJ2-2,TGTGCCAGCAGCGAACAGGGTTCGGGCGGGGAGCTGTTTTTT,CASSEQGSGGELFF
.,.,TRBV2,TRBJ1-1,TGTGCCAGCAGTGAAGCGGGGGGGAACACTGAAGCTTTCTTT,CASSEAGGNTEAFF
TRBD1,.,TRBV7-9,TRBJ2-7,TGTGCCAGCAGTTACGGACAGGGCCGCTACGAGCAGTACTTC,CASSYGQGRYEQYF
TRBD1,.,TRBV6-1,TRBJ1-1,TGTGCCAGCAGTGAATTCGACAGGGCTAACACTGAAGCTTTCTTT,CASSEFDRANTEAFF
TRBD1,few,TRBV6-4,TRBJ1-1,TGTGCCAGCAGTGAGACAGGGATGAGCACTGAAGCTTTCTTT,CASSETGMSTEAFF
TRBD1,.,TRBV7-7,TRBJ2-2,TGTGCCAGCAGCTTACAGGGGGCGGCCGGGGAGCTGTTTTTT,CASSLQGAAGELFF
TRBD1,.,TRBV28,TRBJ1-5,TGTGCCAGCAGTTCTGGACAGGGAACATGGAATCAGCCCCAGCATTTT,CASSSGQGTWNQPQHF
.,medium-sized,TRBV5-6,TRBJ1-1,TGTGCCAGCAGCCGCCAGGCAGGGTCGAACACTGAAGCTTTCTTT,CASSRQAGSNTEAFF